What follows are 18 T cell receptor beta chains derived from one specimen sequenced in a study of low-dose radiotherapy and immunotherapy resistance in tumors. Stated time point: before trial treatment. Alpha- and beta-chain coverage of first-strand cDNA came from TRAV- and TRBV-specific primers. It was with a constant-region primer and a V-primer adapter that TCRs were amplified over roughly 19 PCR cycles. Using its own MiXCR run on the reads, TCRdb lists one record per CDR3 protein. The sample shows around 80,000 distinct CDR3 sequences, approximately 17% of them seen only once. Sequenced here: PBMCs, sampled before treatment. The source of these receptors is a male donor with prostate cancer.

This clonotype appeared many times. V usage is TRBV3-1 and J usage is TRBJ2-1; 8 nucleotides match TRBD2. The CDR3 is 14 amino acids. Germline V CDR1 and CDR2: LGHDT, YNNKEL (reference sequence). The ends lost 3 bases at V and 5 bases at J; junction bases unmatched: 3. The DNA for the CDR3 is TGTGCCAGCAGCCAGGGACTAGTAAACAATGAGCAGTTCTTC. As protein: CASSQGLVNNEQFF.

There are many counts of this clonotype. This chain links TRBV20-1 with TRBJ2-7; weak D call: TRBD1 (6 bases). Germline-derived CDR1 and CDR2 are DFQATT and SNEGSKA (reference sequence). The CDR3 length is 13 residues. Trimming removed 3 bases at V and 5 bases at J, with 14 bases between. CDR3 DNA sequence: TGCAGTGCTAGGAATGGGGGCCGGGACGAGCAGTACTTC. Translating gives CSARNGGRDEQYF.

This clonotype was recorded many times. The chain links TRBV7-8 to TRBJ2-3, with 9 bases fitting TRBD1. Germline values: CDR1 SGHVS, CDR2 FQNEAQ. V shed 8 bases and J 5 bases; nucleotides not matched to a gene: 11. This CDR3 has 15 residues. The CDR3 DNA reads TGTGCCAGCGGGTGGGACAGGGTGCTTAAAGATACGCAGTATTTT. Its protein product is CASGWDRVLKDTQYF.

This clonotype was recorded at least ten times. The chain joins TRBV7-9 to TRBJ1-5, with TRBD1 as a possible D gene (6 bases). Deletions cut 4 bases from V and 4 bases from J, with 11 bases between. Germline V lookup: CDR1 SEHNR, CDR2 FQNEAQ (reference sequence). CDR3 length: 14 residues. CDR3 sequence: CASSWDTTNQPQHF. CDR3 bases: TGTGCCAGCAGCTGGGACACCACTAATCAGCCCCAGCATTTT.

At least ten counts were recorded for this clonotype. The chain uses TRBV19 and TRBJ2-1; the match to TRBD1 covers 7 bases. V gave up 9 bases and J gave up 0 bases; unmatched junction bases: 17. This CDR3 contains 18 residues. Germline CDR1 LNHDA, CDR2 SQIVND (reference sequence). The CDR3 DNA is TGTGCCAGCCAAAAGACCCCGACAGGGTTCGTCTCCTACAATGAGCAGTTCTTC. It is translated as CASQKTPTGFVSYNEQFF.

The table lists this clonotype with many counts. The V and J genes are TRBV7-3 and TRBJ2-1; 14 positions agree with TRBD2. This CDR3 comprises 16 residues. Germline lookup yields CDR1 SGHTA and CDR2 FQGTGA. After removal of 3 bases from V and 7 bases from J, the junction contained 5 bases not matched to a gene. In DNA form, the CDR3 reads TGTGCCAGCAGCTTGCGGACTAGCGGGGGGATAAATGAGCAGTTCTTC. Encoded protein: CASSLRTSGGINEQFF. The full variable domain, completed using reference TRBV7-3 and TRBJ2-1, is GAGVSQTPSNKVTEKGKYVELRCDPISGHTALYWYRQSLGQGPEFLIYFQGTGAADDSGLPNDRFFAVRPEGSVSTLKIQRTERGDSAVYLCASSLRTSGGINEQFFGPGTRLTVL.

This clonotype was seen at least ten times. J is TRBJ1-3 and V is TRBV12-3 or TRBV12-4, with 9 bases that match TRBD1. This CDR3 comprises 16 residues. The V and J ends lost 6 bases and 1 base, in that order; junction bases with no gene match: 7. Here the CDR3 DNA reads TGTGCCAGCAGCCTCACAGGGGGCAATTCTGGAAACACCATATATTTT. It specifies CASSLTGGNSGNTIYF.

V usage is TRBV12-3 or TRBV12-4 and J usage is TRBJ2-2; the match to TRBD2 covers 13 bases. With 5 bases clipped from V and 0 bases from J, the junction kept 6 bases outside the gene matches. The CDR3 length is 18 residues. The CDR3 loop is CASSPTSGGVANTGELFF. In nucleotides, the CDR3 is TGTGCCAGCAGTCCAACTAGCGGGGGGGTTGCGAACACCGGGGAGCTGTTTTTT.

This clonotype occurred many times. CDR3 nucleotides: TGTGCCATCACGAGGACTCAGGGGAACACCATATATTTT. This translates into CAITRTQGNTIYF. This chain links TRBV10-3 with TRBJ1-3, with D tentatively TRBD1 (6 bases). V lost 7 bases and J lost 7, with 14 bases in between. Germline V CDR1 and CDR2: ENHRY, SYGVKD. The CDR3 length is 13 residues.

This clonotype was detected ten times or more. The CDR3 loop is CASSRTNSNQPQHF. CDR3 nucleotide sequence: TGTGCCAGCAGTCGGACAAATAGCAATCAGCCCCAGCATTTT. The V call is TRBV2, the J call TRBJ1-5, with a possible D match to TRBD1 (5 bases). The CDR3 is 14 amino acids. V lost 5 bases and J lost 0, with 8 bases in between. Germline assignment: CDR1 SNHLY and CDR2 FYNNEI.

A note on this clonotype: A far larger clone is only one base removed, so a read error is likely. This chain links TRBV6-8 with TRBJ1-5; D is uncertain. The CDR3 has 15 residues. The V gene's germline CDR1 is MNHGY and CDR2 SAAAGT. CDR3 nucleotides: TGTGCCAGCAGTGAAACCCCCTATAGCAATCAGCCCGAGCATTTT. Translated, it gives CASSETPYSNQPEHF.

This clonotype was seen at least ten times. This sequence joins TRBV29-1 and TRBJ2-1; the match to TRBD2 covers 11 bases. Germline trimming cut 8 bases from V and 5 bases from J; bases unmatched to any gene: 14. CDR3 length: 16 residues. CDR1 is SQVTM and CDR2 is ANQGSEA in the germline V gene. The CDR3 DNA is TGCAGCTCCCAGCGGGTAGCGGGGGGGAAAAACAATGAGCAGTTCTTC. Translating it yields CSSQRVAGGKNNEQFF.

This rearrangement joins TRBV7-2 to TRBJ2-3, with D maybe TRBD1 (6 bases). From germline, CDR1 is SGHTA and CDR2 FQGNSA. CDR3 length equals 14 residues. V was trimmed by 4 bases and J by 4 bases, leaving 12 bases between them. CDR3 region: CASSSGGGADTQYF. The CDR3 DNA is TGTGCCAGCAGCTCCGGTGGGGGCGCAGATACGCAGTATTTT.

Remarks on this clonotype: A far larger clone is one base from this, pointing to a likely read error. Given the absence of the conserved phenylalanine or tryptophan at the CDR3 end, a read error is likely. The genes are TRBV13 and TRBJ2-5, with 7 positions matching TRBD2. Unmatched junction bases numbered 6, after V lost 5 bases and J lost 3 bases. Germline-derived CDR1 and CDR2 are PRHDT and FYEKMQ (reference sequence). The CDR3 length is 14 residues. The CDR3 sequence is CASSAGRGEETQYL. The DNA for the CDR3 is TGTGCCAGCAGCGCAGGACGGGGGGAAGAGACCCAGTACTTA.

At least ten counts were recorded for this clonotype. This sequence joins TRBV5-4 and TRBJ1-1; D may be TRBD1 (6 bases). There are 15 residues in the CDR3. Germline-derived CDR1 and CDR2 are SGHNT and YYREEE (reference sequence). V lost 4 bases and J lost 2, with 15 bases in between. The CDR3 DNA is TGTGCCAGCAGCCTACCTATCAGGGGCAACACTGAAGCTTTCTTT. Protein: CASSLPIRGNTEAFF.

On this clonotype itself: A far larger clone is just one base off, so this is likely a read error. The rearrangement links TRBV4-2 to TRBJ2-7; TRBD2 aligns across 9 bases. After removal of 4 bases from V and 7 bases from J, the junction contained 11 bases not matched to a gene. The V gene's germline CDR1 is LGHNA and CDR2 YNFKEQ. This CDR3 is built from 15 residues. The CDR3 here is CASSLAGASHNEQYF. Here the CDR3 DNA reads TGTGCCAGCAGCCTAGCGGGGGCTTCCCACAATGAGCAGTACTTC.

The table lists this clonotype with many counts. The chain uses TRBV30 and TRBJ2-1; TRBD2 agrees at 9 bases. The V segment lost 8 bases and the J segment 0 bases; nucleotides outside the gene matches: 5. The CDR3 is made up of 14 amino acids. CDR1 is GTSNPN and CDR2 is SVGIG in the germline V gene (reference sequence). This CDR3 reads CASFSGSSYNEQFF. The CDR3 coding sequence is TGTGCCAGCTTTAGCGGGAGCTCCTACAATGAGCAGTTCTTC.

This clonotype has at least ten counts. The chain combines TRBV13 with TRBJ2-7; D may match TRBD1 or TRBD2 (7 bases each). The germline CDR1 and CDR2 sequences are PRHDT and FYEKMQ (reference sequence). The V gene lost 3 bases and the J gene lost 6 bases, with 15 bases spanning the gap. This CDR3 is built from 14 residues. The CDR3 nucleotides read TGTGCCAGCAGCTTTAATGACAGGGAGGGCGAGCAGTACTTC. This gives the protein CASSFNDREGEQYF.